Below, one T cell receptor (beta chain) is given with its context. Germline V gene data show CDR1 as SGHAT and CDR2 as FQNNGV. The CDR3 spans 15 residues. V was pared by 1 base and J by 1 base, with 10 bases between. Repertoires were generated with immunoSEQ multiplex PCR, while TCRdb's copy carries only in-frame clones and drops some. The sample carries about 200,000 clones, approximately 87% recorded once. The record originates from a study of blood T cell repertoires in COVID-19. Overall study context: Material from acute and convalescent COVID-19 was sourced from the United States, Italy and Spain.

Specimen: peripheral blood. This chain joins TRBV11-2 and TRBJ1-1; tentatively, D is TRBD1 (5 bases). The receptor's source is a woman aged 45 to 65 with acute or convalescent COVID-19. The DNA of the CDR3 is TGTGCCAGCAGCTTAGCCGGGGGAAAGAACACTGAAGCTTTCTTT. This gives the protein CASSLAGGKNTEAFF. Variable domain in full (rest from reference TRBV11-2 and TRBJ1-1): EAGVAQSPRYKIIEKRQSVAFWCNPISGHATLYWYQQILGQGPKLLIQFQNNGVVDDSQLPKDRFSAERLKGVDSTLKIQPAKLEDSAVYLCASSLAGGKNTEAFFGQGTRLTVV.